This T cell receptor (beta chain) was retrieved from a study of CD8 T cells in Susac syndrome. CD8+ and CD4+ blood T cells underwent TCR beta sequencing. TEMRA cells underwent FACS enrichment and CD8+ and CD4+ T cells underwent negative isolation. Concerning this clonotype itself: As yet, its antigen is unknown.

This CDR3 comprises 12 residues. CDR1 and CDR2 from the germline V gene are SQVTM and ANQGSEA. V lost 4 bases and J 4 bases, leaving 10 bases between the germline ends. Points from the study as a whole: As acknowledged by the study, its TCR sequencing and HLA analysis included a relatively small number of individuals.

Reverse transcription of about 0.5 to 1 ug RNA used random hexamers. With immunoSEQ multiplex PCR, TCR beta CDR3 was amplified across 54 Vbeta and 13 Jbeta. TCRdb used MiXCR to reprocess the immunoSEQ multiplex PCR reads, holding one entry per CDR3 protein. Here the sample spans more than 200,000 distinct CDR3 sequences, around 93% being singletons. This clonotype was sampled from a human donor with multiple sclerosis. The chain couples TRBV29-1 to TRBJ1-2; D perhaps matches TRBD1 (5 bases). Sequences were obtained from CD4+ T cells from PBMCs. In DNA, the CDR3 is TGCAGCGTTGTTGGGACTGCCTATGGCTACACCTTC. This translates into CSVVGTAYGYTF.